Shown below are 7 T cell receptor beta chains from a single sample sequenced in a study of blood T cell repertoires in COVID-19. TCRdb's table, derived via immunoSEQ multiplex PCR, lists solely in-frame clones and lacks some. Of 150,000 to 200,000 clones detected, 88% appear once; the ten largest clones hold 6%. The sequenced sample consisted of peripheral blood. These receptors were taken from a man between 35 and 55 years old with active or convalescent COVID-19.

CDR3 coding DNA: TGTGCCAGCAGCTTGGCCGTGCTAGCGGACCCACAAGAGACCCAGTACTTC. This translates into CASSLAVLADPQETQYF. V usage is TRBV5-6 and J usage is TRBJ2-5; 7 bases line up with TRBD2. There are 17 residues in the CDR3. Germline-derived CDR1 and CDR2 are SGHDT and YYEEEE. The V and J ends lost 0 bases and 2 bases, in that order; junction bases with no gene match: 10.

The chain couples TRBV5-5 to TRBJ1-1; tentative D call: TRBD1 (5 bases). From germline, CDR1 is SGHKS and CDR2 YYEKEE (reference sequence). V lost 0 bases, J lost 6 bases, and 12 bases lay in between. This CDR3 region has 14 residues. CDR3 coding DNA: TGTGCCAGCAGCTTGGCTGGGGCCGGCGCTGAAGCTTTCTTT. Protein product: CASSLAGAGAEAFF.

The chain employs TRBV5-6 and TRBJ2-7; a weak D match, TRBD2 (7 bases). Germline assignment: CDR1 SGHDT and CDR2 YYEEEE. This CDR3 has 15 amino acids. V was cut by 5 bases and J by 4 bases, with 19 bases left in between. The CDR3: CASRRRGGATYEQYF. The CDR3 DNA follows: TGTGCCAGCAGGCGCCGCGGGGGCGCAACTTACGAGCAGTACTTC.

V usage is TRBV5-4 and J usage is TRBJ2-5, with TRBD1 as a possible D gene (6 bases). CDR1 is SGHNT and CDR2 is YYREEE in the germline V gene (reference sequence). The CDR3 sequence is 13 residues long. Trimming took off 4 bases at V and 1 base at J, with 8 bases between the two ends. CDR3 amino acids: CASSGGLQETQYF. CDR3 coding DNA: TGTGCCAGCAGCGGGGGCCTCCAAGAGACCCAGTACTTC.

The chain is built from TRBV7-9 and TRBJ1-2; D possibly corresponds to TRBD1 (5 bases). CDR1 is SEHNR and CDR2 is FQNEAQ in the germline V gene (reference sequence). The CDR3 is 15 residues long. V lost 5 bases and J lost 5, with 18 bases in between. DNA of the CDR3: TGTGCCAGCAGCCTCCCTGGACAAGCTATGTATGGCTACACCTTC. Translation: CASSLPGQAMYGYTF.

This chain uses TRBV28 with TRBJ2-7; 10 bases line up with TRBD1. Trimming at V came to 4 bases and at J to 3 bases, leaving 3 bases not matched to a gene. From germline, CDR1 is MDHEN and CDR2 SYDVKM. CDR3 length equals 14 residues. CDR3 nucleotides: TGTGCCAGCAGTTCGGGGGACAGGGGCTACGAGCAGTACTTC. As protein: CASSSGDRGYEQYF.

This clone turned up a few times. This chain joins TRBV7-6 and TRBJ2-7; no clear D. V was clipped by 0 bases and J by 0 bases, with 3 bases between them. This CDR3 has 13 amino acids. Germline V gives CDR1 SGHVS, CDR2 FNYEAQ. The DNA of the CDR3 is TGTGCCAGCAGCTTAGCCAGCTCCTACGAGCAGTACTTC. Translated: CASSLASSYEQYF.